The clone carrying this T cell receptor beta chain came up a few times. What it binds is unknown. Whereas donors were nominally healthy upon sampling, unrecorded immune exposures were probable. J was trimmed by 7 bases and V by 5 bases; bases with no gene match: 7. This CDR3 spans 14 amino acids. CDR1 and CDR2 from the germline V gene are SGHTA and FQGNSA. In the PCR, 60 Vbeta and 13 Jbeta primers were used. Produced via immunoSEQ multiplex PCR; TCRdb's table is partial and in-frame only. The sample lists about 150,000 clones, 80% occurring once. This entry is derived from a study of cytomegalovirus exposure and HLA in healthy donors. Study results and limitations: Published work reported that the classifier diagnosed cytomegalovirus status with high specificity and sensitivity.

The clonotype was recovered from a male donor in good health and CMV-seronegative. Sequencing input: PBMCs. This sequence joins TRBV7-2 and TRBJ1-5, with 8 nucleotides matching TRBD1. The CDR3 region has the DNA TGTGCCAGCAGCATGGGACAGGCCCCCCAGCCCCAGCATTTT. Amino acid sequence: CASSMGQAPQPQHF.